A selection of T cell receptor beta chains follows, all from one sample in a study of shared clonotypes between healthy human individuals. Libraries were prepared by immunoSEQ multiplex PCR; TCRdb keeps only in-frame clonotypes and omits some of them. The sample carries some 2.3 million clones, 90% to 95% recorded once. Source material: naive CD4+ T cells from PBMCs. The receptors here all came from a man aged 18 to 30 in good health. Some clones in this sample may be carry-over from other donors' samples. Each CDR3 is given with its conserved first and last residue. Fields, in order: clone size, J gene, V gene, D gene, CDR3 protein, CDR3 DNA. D genes are given only for firm matches. Clone sizes are given selectively: once, few, many, or a class where the clone is expanded.

>.|TRBJ2-7|TRBV7-9|.
CASSLERGRSYEQYF
TGTGCCAGCAGCTTAGAACGGGGGAGATCCTACGAGCAGTACTTC
>.|TRBJ1-1|TRBV28|TRBD1
CASSPRLTGGIGAFF
TGTGCCAGCAGCCCGAGACTGACAGGGGGGATAGGAGCTTTCTTT
>.|TRBJ1-2|TRBV29-1|.
CSVVGGYGYTF
TGCAGCGTTGTTGGGGGCTATGGCTACACCTTC
>once|TRBJ2-5|TRBV5-1|TRBD2
CASSVLAERRETQYF
TGCGCCAGCAGTGTACTAGCGGAAAGGAGAGAGACCCAGTACTTC
>.|TRBJ1-1|TRBV5-5|TRBD1
CASSPIGTGRITEAFF
TGTGCCAGCAGCCCGATTGGGACAGGGAGGATCACTGAAGCTTTCTTT
>.|TRBJ2-7|TRBV19|.
CASSILVGVYEQYF
TGTGCCAGTAGTATATTGGTGGGCGTCTACGAGCAGTACTTC
>.|TRBJ1-2|TRBV28|.
CASTQGLNYGYTF
TGTGCCAGCACCCAGGGGTTGAACTATGGCTACACCTTC
>.|TRBJ2-4|TRBV6-6|.
CASGPSYIQYF
TGTGCCAGCGGCCCTAGCTACATTCAGTACTTC
>.|TRBJ2-5|TRBV29-1|.
CSVEADSQETQYF
TGCAGCGTTGAAGCAGACAGCCAAGAGACCCAGTACTTC
>.|TRBJ2-1|TRBV15|TRBD1
CATSRDRVRTGMRGEQFF
TGTGCCACCAGCAGAGATCGAGTTAGGACAGGGATGCGGGGTGAGCAGTTCTTC
>.|TRBJ2-7|TRBV27|TRBD2
CASRVVIAGAYEQYF
TGTGCCAGCAGGGTCGTTATAGCGGGGGCCTACGAGCAGTACTTC
>.|TRBJ2-7|TRBV27|.
CASSTLGASYEQYF
TGTGCCAGCAGTACCTTGGGGGCCTCCTACGAGCAGTACTTC
>.|TRBJ2-7|TRBV28|TRBD1
CASSLRQGAQDEQYF
TGTGCCAGCAGTCTCCGACAGGGGGCGCAGGACGAGCAGTACTTC
>.|TRBJ2-6|TRBV7-6|.
CASSLSYRASPGANVLTF
TGTGCCAGCAGCTTATCGTACAGGGCTAGCCCTGGGGCCAACGTCCTGACTTTC
>.|TRBJ2-2|TRBV5-1|TRBD1
CASSLADRANTGELFF
TGCGCCAGCAGCTTGGCGGACAGGGCGAACACCGGGGAGCTGTTTTTT
>.|TRBJ1-2|TRBV4-2|.
CASSQDRARDYGYTF
TGTGCCAGCAGCCAAGATAGGGCCCGAGACTATGGCTACACCTTC
>.|TRBJ1-1|TRBV18|.
CASSSATEAFF
TGTGCCAGCTCATCCGCCACTGAAGCTTTCTTT
>.|TRBJ1-3|TRBV5-1|.
CASSLAGSSGNTIYF
TGCGCCAGCAGCTTGGCAGGCAGCTCTGGAAACACCATATATTTT
>.|TRBJ2-2|TRBV5-1|.
CASSLAMGFRAGELFF
TGCGCCAGCAGCTTGGCCATGGGGTTTAGGGCCGGGGAGCTGTTTTTT
>once|TRBJ1-2|TRBV5-1|.
CASTLGGPNYGYTF
TGCGCCAGCACCCTAGGGGGTCCTAACTATGGCTACACCTTC
>.|TRBJ1-5|TRBV30|TRBD1
CAWSTGTGVNQPQHF
TGTGCCTGGAGCACCGGGACAGGGGTAAATCAGCCCCAGCATTTT
>once|TRBJ2-1|TRBV18|TRBD2
CASSPTPGLAGGDEQFF
TGTGCCAGCTCACCAACACCGGGACTAGCGGGAGGAGATGAGCAGTTCTTC
>.|TRBJ2-1|TRBV15|.
CATSRDALASAEQFF
TGTGCCACCAGCAGAGACGCCCTCGCTAGTGCTGAGCAGTTCTTC
>.|TRBJ2-7|TRBV5-1|.
CASSLVAGASSYEQYF
TGCGCCAGCAGCTTGGTGGCAGGCGCTAGCTCCTACGAGCAGTACTTC
>once|TRBJ2-7|TRBV6-6|.
CASNPRQVSDEQYF
TGTGCCAGCAACCCAAGACAGGTCTCGGACGAGCAGTACTTC
>.|TRBJ1-1|TRBV2|.
CASILLGGNTEAFF
TGTGCCAGCATCCTCCTCGGTGGGAACACTGAAGCTTTCTTT
>.|TRBJ2-1|TRBV6-4|.
CASSETQGGEQFF
TGTGCCAGCAGTGAAACACAGGGTGGCGAGCAGTTCTTC